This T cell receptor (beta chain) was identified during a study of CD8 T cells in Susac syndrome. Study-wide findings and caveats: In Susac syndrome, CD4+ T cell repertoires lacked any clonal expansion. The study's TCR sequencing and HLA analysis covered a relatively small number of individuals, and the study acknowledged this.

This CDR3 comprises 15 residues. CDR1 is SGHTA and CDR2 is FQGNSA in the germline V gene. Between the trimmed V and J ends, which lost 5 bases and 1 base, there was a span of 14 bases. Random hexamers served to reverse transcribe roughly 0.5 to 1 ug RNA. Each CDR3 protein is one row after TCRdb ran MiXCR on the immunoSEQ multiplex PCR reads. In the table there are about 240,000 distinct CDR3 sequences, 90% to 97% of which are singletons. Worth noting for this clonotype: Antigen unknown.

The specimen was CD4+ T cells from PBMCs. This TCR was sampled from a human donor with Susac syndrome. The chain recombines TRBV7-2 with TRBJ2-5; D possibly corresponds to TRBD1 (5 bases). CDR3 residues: CASSTSRVLQETQYF. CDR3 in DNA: TGTGCCAGCAGCACAAGCAGGGTACTCCAAGAGACCCAGTACTTC.